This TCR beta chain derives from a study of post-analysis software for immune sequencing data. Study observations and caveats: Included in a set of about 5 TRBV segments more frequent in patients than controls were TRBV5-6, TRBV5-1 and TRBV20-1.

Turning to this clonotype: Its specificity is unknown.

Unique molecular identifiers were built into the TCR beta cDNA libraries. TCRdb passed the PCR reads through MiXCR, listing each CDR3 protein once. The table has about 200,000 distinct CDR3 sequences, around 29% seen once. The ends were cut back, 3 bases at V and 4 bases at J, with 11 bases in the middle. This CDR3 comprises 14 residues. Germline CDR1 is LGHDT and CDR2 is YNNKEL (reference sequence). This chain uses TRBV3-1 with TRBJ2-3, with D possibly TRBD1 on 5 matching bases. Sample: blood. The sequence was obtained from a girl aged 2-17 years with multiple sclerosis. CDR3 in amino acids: CASSHRQGADTQYF. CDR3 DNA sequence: TGTGCCAGCAGCCACCGCCAGGGTGCAGATACGCAGTATTTT.